Here is one TCR beta chain with its context. Its target is not known. The data originate from a study of cytomegalovirus exposure and HLA in healthy donors. Primers included in the PCR were 60 Vbeta and 13 Jbeta primers. Assay: immunoSEQ multiplex PCR; the TCRdb copy retains only in-frame clones and omits some. The sample has around 120,000 clones, roughly 62% seen once; the top ten hold about 1.5%. Germline CDR1 is SEHNR and CDR2 is FQNEAQ (reference sequence). This CDR3 spans 13 amino acids. Unmatched junction bases numbered 15, after V lost 7 bases and J lost 14 bases. Study-wide points: Presence/absence analyses treated sequencing depth as roughly uniform across donors.

The source is a man in his thirties or forties in good health and CMV-seropositive. The J gene is TRBJ2-3, the V gene TRBV7-9; the match to TRBD2 covers 7 bases. Sequencing used PBMCs. The DNA for the CDR3 is TGTGCCAGCACCAACTCAACGGGGGGAAAGAGGTATTTT. It codes for CASTNSTGGKRYF.